One and the same sample provided the 32 T cell receptor beta chains below, sequenced in a study of molecular identifiers for immune sequencing clone quantification. Each CDR3 protein gets one entry after TCRdb re-called the PCR reads with MiXCR. The sample shows about 40,000 distinct CDR3 sequences, under 20% of them seen only once. Sequencing input: naive CD8+ T cells from blood, with Jurkat cell RNA spiked in. Regarding subset: FACS-sorted CD8+CD4-CCR7+CD45RA+ naive T cells. These TCRs come from a human donor in good health. Some libraries in this study had Jurkat cell RNA spiked in.

This clonotype was seen many times. The CDR3 is CAAPRPDTDTQYF. The CDR3 DNA reads as TGTGCCGCACCCAGACCAGACACAGATACGCAGTATTTT. The gene calls are TRBV5-8 and TRBJ2-3; D call uncertain. V lost 10 bases, J lost 2 bases, and 14 bases lay in between. From germline, CDR1 is SGHTS and CDR2 YDEGEE. This CDR3 comprises 13 residues.

This sequence joins TRBV7-9 and TRBJ2-7; the D call may be TRBD1 or TRBD2 (6 bases each). Trimming removed 5 bases at V and 6 bases at J, with 14 bases between. The CDR3 has 13 amino acids. Looked up from germline, CDR1 is SEHNR and CDR2 is FQNEAQ (reference sequence). Written as DNA, the CDR3 is TGTGCCAGCAGCGACGACCGGGGGCGCGAGCAGTACTTC. Protein: CASSDDRGREQYF.

This clonotype was detected ten times or more. The gene calls are TRBV5-1 and TRBJ1-5; TRBD1 might be the D (6 bases). The germline V gene encodes CDR1 SGHRS and CDR2 YFSETQ. This CDR3 region has 15 residues. V was shortened by 2 bases and J by 3 bases, with 12 bases between the two germline ends. The CDR3 is CASSFTGAVNQPQHF. The CDR3 nucleotides are TGCGCCAGCAGCTTCACGGGGGCGGTCAATCAGCCCCAGCATTTT. The entire variable domain, with the rest obtained from reference TRBV5-1 and TRBJ1-5, is as follows: KAGVTQTPRYLIKTRGQQVTLSCSPISGHRSVSWYQQTPGQGLQFLFEYFSETQRNKGNFPGRFSGRQFSNSRSEMNVSTLELGDSALYLCASSFTGAVNQPQHFGDGTRLSIL.

This clonotype was detected ten times or more. The genes are TRBV7-2 and TRBJ2-1; 8 nucleotides agree with TRBD2. V lost 4 bases, J lost 6 bases, and 8 bases stayed unmatched. This CDR3 region has 15 residues. Looked up from germline, CDR1 is SGHTA and CDR2 is FQGNSA. CDR3 loop: CASSSLAGLGNEQFF. The DNA for the CDR3 is TGTGCCAGCAGCTCTTTAGCGGGATTGGGCAATGAGCAGTTCTTC.

The table lists this clonotype with a few counts. V usage is TRBV2 and J usage is TRBJ2-1; 10 bases are a match to TRBD2. Trimming removed 4 bases from V and 8 bases from J; junction bases left unmatched: 11. The CDR3 has 16 residues. In germline, CDR1 is SNHLY, CDR2 FYNNEI. The CDR3 region is CASSVLAGEIFDEQFF. CDR3 nucleotides: TGTGCCAGCAGTGTCCTAGCGGGAGAAATCTTCGATGAGCAGTTCTTC.

This clonotype was recorded many times. The chain combines TRBV4-1 with TRBJ2-3; D is possibly TRBD2 (5 bases). The CDR3 is made up of 16 amino acids. V gave up 1 base and J gave up 5 bases, with 16 bases separating them. Germline CDR1 and CDR2: MGHRA and YSYEKL. This CDR3 reads CASSQVDFRSGDTQYF. The CDR3 DNA follows: TGCGCCAGCAGCCAAGTGGATTTCCGGAGCGGAGATACGCAGTATTTT.

This clonotype was seen a few times. The V and J genes are TRBV5-1 and TRBJ2-1, with D perhaps matching TRBD2 (6 bases). Germline CDR1 SGHRS, CDR2 YFSETQ. V was cut by 0 bases and J by 10 bases, with 8 bases left in between. The CDR3 is made up of 12 amino acids. CDR3 bases: TGCGCCAGCAGCTTGGATAGCGGAGAGCAGTTCTTC. Translating gives CASSLDSGEQFF.

V is TRBV28 and J is TRBJ2-3; the D gene is possibly TRBD2 (6 bases). Looked up from germline, CDR1 is MDHEN and CDR2 is SYDVKM. Trimming removed 6 bases from V and 0 bases from J, with 10 bases in between. The CDR3 runs 14 residues. The CDR3 is CASREGASTDTQYF. The CDR3 DNA is TGTGCCAGCAGGGAGGGTGCTAGCACAGATACGCAGTATTTT.

This clonotype has at least ten counts. J is TRBJ2-1 and V is TRBV6-2 or TRBV6-3, with no clear D. The germline V gene encodes CDR1 MNHEY and CDR2 SVGEGT. Deletions cut 6 bases from V and 3 bases from J, with 6 bases between. The CDR3 loop spans 12 amino acids. The chain's CDR3 is CASRISYNEQFF. In DNA form, the CDR3 reads TGTGCCAGCAGAATTAGCTACAATGAGCAGTTCTTC.

V usage is TRBV12-3 or TRBV12-4 and J usage is TRBJ2-7, with 8 bases matching TRBD2. This CDR3 spans 12 amino acids. Losses at the gene ends were 5 bases for V and 6 bases for J; bases not matched to a gene: 3. The CDR3 nucleotides read TGTGCCAGCAGTCCGGGGGGGGGCGAGCAGTACTTC. It is translated as CASSPGGGEQYF.

The V call is TRBV21-1, the J call TRBJ2-5; TRBD2 was called by the table and not checked on the DNA. TRBV21-1 constitutes a pseudogene. This CDR3 spans 19 amino acids. The DNA of the CDR3 is TGTGCCAGCAGGGAAGCCAAGAGAGGCGGGAGGGCTTTCCCAGAGACCCAGTACTTC. Translating it yields CASREAKRGGRAFPETQYF.

At least ten counts were recorded for this clonotype. The CDR3 loop reads CASSLANEQFF. Here the CDR3 DNA reads TGTGCCAGCAGCTTAGCCAATGAGCAGTTCTTC. The chain carries TRBV7-9 and TRBJ2-1; the D is unclear. CDR3 length: 11 residues. The germline gives CDR1 SEHNR, CDR2 FQNEAQ (reference sequence). Trimming shortened V by 0 bases and J by 6 bases, and 0 bases separated the two germline ends.

The genes are TRBV7-9 and TRBJ2-3; D may correspond to TRBD1 or TRBD2 (6 bases each). CDR1 and CDR2 (germline): SEHNR, FQNEAQ (reference sequence). The CDR3 contains 14 residues. V lost 11 bases and J 2 bases, leaving 17 bases between the germline ends. The CDR3 protein is CAGTEGGLTDTQYF. DNA for the CDR3: TGTGCCGGTACTGAAGGGGGGCTCACAGATACGCAGTATTTT. Full variable domain (missing parts from reference TRBV7-9 and TRBJ2-3): DTGVSQNPRHKITKRGQNVTFRCDPISEHNRLYWYRQTLGQGPEFLTYFQNEAQLEKSRLLSDRFSAERPKGSFSTLEIQRTEQGDSAMYLCAGTEGGLTDTQYFGPGTRLTVL.

Comments on this clonotype: A much larger clone differs from this one at a single base, so this may be a read error. This chain joins TRBV29-1 and TRBJ2-1; TRBD1 agrees at 12 bases. Germline CDR1 reads SQVTM; CDR2 reads ANQGSEA. V shed 5 bases, J shed 15 bases, and the junction held 11 bases outside the gene matches. The CDR3 sequence is 13 residues long. The DNA for the CDR3 is TGCAGCGTTAAACTCTATGGGACAGGGGGCTCGTTCTTC. It translates to CSVKLYGTGGSFF.

This chain joins TRBV21-1 and TRBJ1-4; the table's D call TRBD1 went unverified against the DNA. TRBV21-1 counts as a pseudogene. This CDR3 has 14 residues. CDR3 bases: TGTGCCAGCAGCAAAGTCGGGCCGGGAGTTAAACTGTTTTTT. It is translated as CASSKVGPGVKLFF.

This clonotype was recorded at least ten times. The V and J genes are TRBV7-6 and TRBJ2-3; tentative D call: TRBD2 (6 bases). V dropped 5 bases and J dropped 1 base, with 13 bases sitting between them. The CDR3 is made up of 15 amino acids. Germline V gives CDR1 SGHVS, CDR2 FNYEAQ. The CDR3 loop reads CASSPRGGGTDTQYF. CDR3 in DNA: TGTGCCAGCAGCCCGCGGGGCGGTGGCACAGATACGCAGTATTTT.

The chain has TRBV9 and TRBJ2-1, with D possibly matching TRBD2 (6 bases). Trimming took 0 bases from V and 2 from J, leaving 9 bases between them. The germline gives CDR1 SGDLS, CDR2 YYNGEE. The CDR3 is made up of 15 amino acids. CDR3 DNA: TGTGCCAGCAGCGTAGGGGTAGCGGCCTACAATGAGCAGTTCTTC. This encodes CASSVGVAAYNEQFF. The full variable domain, its missing parts supplied by reference TRBV9 and TRBJ2-1, is DSGVTQTPKHLITATGQRVTLRCSPRSGDLSVYWYQQSLDQGLQFLIQYYNGEERAKGNILERFSAQQFPDLHSELNLSSLELGDSALYFCASSVGVAAYNEQFFGPGTRLTVL.

Many counts were recorded for this clonotype. J is TRBJ2-1 and V is TRBV9; TRBD2 matches 9 bases. The junction had 14 bases not matched to a gene; V was cut back by 3 bases and J by 4 bases. Germline V gene lookup returns CDR1 SGDLS and CDR2 YYNGEE. The CDR3 is 18 residues long. Here the CDR3 reads CASSAQLLVAGVYNEQFF. CDR3 DNA: TGTGCCAGCAGCGCCCAACTGCTCGTAGCGGGAGTTTACAATGAGCAGTTCTTC. The whole variable domain, filled in from reference TRBV9 and TRBJ2-1, reads DSGVTQTPKHLITATGQRVTLRCSPRSGDLSVYWYQQSLDQGLQFLIQYYNGEERAKGNILERFSAQQFPDLHSELNLSSLELGDSALYFCASSAQLLVAGVYNEQFFGPGTRLTVL.

This clonotype was recorded many times. The CDR3 region is CSARVPASGYEQYF. The CDR3 DNA reads TGCAGTGCTAGAGTCCCGGCTAGCGGCTACGAGCAGTACTTC. This chain uses TRBV20-1 with TRBJ2-7; TRBD2 aligns across 7 bases. V shed 1 base and J 3 bases; nucleotides not matched to a gene: 6. Germline V lookup: CDR1 DFQATT, CDR2 SNEGSKA (reference sequence). The CDR3 contains 14 residues.

This clonotype was seen at least ten times. The chain joins TRBV7-9 to TRBJ2-4; possibly TRBD2 for D (5 bases). Germline loops: CDR1 SEHNR, CDR2 FQNEAQ (reference sequence). The CDR3 is 17 residues long. The V end was cut by 3 bases, the J end by 0 bases, with 15 bases between. The CDR3 spells CASSFPPRRGAKNIQYF. The CDR3 nucleotides are TGTGCCAGCAGCTTCCCCCCACGACGGGGAGCCAAAAACATTCAGTACTTC.

The rearrangement links TRBV13 to TRBJ2-7; 9 bases are a match to TRBD1. Germline CDR1 and CDR2: PRHDT and FYEKMQ (reference sequence). V shed 4 bases, J shed 6 bases, and the junction held 13 bases outside the gene matches. The CDR3 is made up of 16 amino acids. CDR3 amino acids: CASSSYRGTGYPEQYF. CDR3 coding DNA: TGTGCCAGCAGCTCGTACCGCGGGACAGGGTACCCCGAGCAGTACTTC.

This clonotype occurred many times. V usage is TRBV15 and J usage is TRBJ2-7; 7 positions agree with TRBD2. Germline CDR1 is LNHNV and CDR2 is YYDKDF (reference sequence). The trim removed 0 bases at V and 2 bases at J, leaving 7 bases unmatched. The CDR3 is 16 amino acids. CDR3 loop: CATSRDLASGTYEQYF. In DNA form, the CDR3 reads TGTGCCACCAGCAGAGATTTGGCTAGCGGTACCTACGAGCAGTACTTC.

This clonotype came up many times. This chain links TRBV9 with TRBJ2-3, with 9 positions matching TRBD1. The germline V gene encodes CDR1 SGDLS and CDR2 YYNGEE. This CDR3 has 15 residues. Unmatched junction bases numbered 6, after V lost 4 bases and J lost 3 bases. In DNA, the CDR3 is TGTGCCAGCAGCACCGGGACAGGGAGGACAGATACGCAGTATTTT. It is translated as CASSTGTGRTDTQYF.

In its sample, this clonotype was seen a few times. This sequence joins TRBV4-2 and TRBJ2-2, with TRBD1 matching over 7 bases. CDR3 length: 19 residues. Unmatched junction bases numbered 11, after V lost 1 base and J lost 0 bases. Germline loops: CDR1 LGHNA, CDR2 YNFKEQ. DNA for the CDR3: TGTGCCAGCAGCCAAGTATTTAACTTCGGGACAGCGAACACCGGGGAGCTGTTTTTT. It specifies CASSQVFNFGTANTGELFF.

There are a few counts of this clonotype. V gene TRBV7-8 combines with J gene TRBJ1-2; perhaps TRBD1 as D (6 bases). Trimming removed 5 bases at V and 6 bases at J, with 16 bases between. The CDR3 is 14 residues long. The germline V gene has CDR1 SGHVS and CDR2 FQNEAQ. CDR3 in DNA: TGTGCCAGCAGCCCAACCTATGGGACACATGGCTACACCTTC. Translation: CASSPTYGTHGYTF.

The J gene is TRBJ1-2, the V gene TRBV13; TRBD1 is a possible D gene (6 bases). The CDR3 spans 14 residues. Per the germline V gene, CDR1 is PRHDT and CDR2 is FYEKMQ (reference sequence). The V gene lost 4 bases and the J gene lost 4 bases, with 13 bases spanning the gap. The CDR3 DNA reads as TGTGCCAGCAGCTCCACAGGGTCCCCCTATGGCTACACCTTC. It specifies CASSSTGSPYGYTF.

This clonotype was counted a few times. The chain recombines TRBV28 with TRBJ2-7, with D possibly TRBD2 on 5 matching bases. Germline V gene lookup returns CDR1 MDHEN and CDR2 SYDVKM. The length of the CDR3 is 14 residues. V lost 3 bases, J lost 2 bases, and 11 bases lay in between. The CDR3 loop reads CASSFLAEAYEQYF. CDR3 sequence (DNA): TGTGCCAGCAGTTTTCTGGCGGAGGCCTACGAGCAGTACTTC.

The chain is built from TRBV19 and TRBJ2-1; D is uncertain. The CDR3 spans 15 residues. The V end lost 3 bases, the J end lost 5 bases, and 14 bases lay between the germline ends. Germline CDR1 LNHDA, CDR2 SQIVND (reference sequence). The CDR3 loop reads CASSIVGQNNNEQFF. The CDR3 bases are TGTGCCAGTAGTATCGTTGGGCAGAATAACAATGAGCAGTTCTTC.

This clonotype is medium-sized. J is TRBJ2-7 and V is TRBV7-9; TRBD1 matches at 7 bases. Trimming cost V 4 bases and J 6 bases; bases outside gene matches: 3. Germline-derived CDR1 and CDR2 are SEHNR and FQNEAQ (reference sequence). The CDR3 has 12 residues. The CDR3 DNA sequence: TGTGCCAGCAGCTCGACAGGGATCGAGCAGTACTTC. Amino acid sequence: CASSSTGIEQYF.

This clonotype was recorded many times. V usage is TRBV29-1 and J usage is TRBJ2-5; 9 positions match TRBD1. After removal of 6 bases from V and 5 bases from J, the junction contained 16 bases not matched to a gene. The CDR3 has 16 amino acids. Germline-derived CDR1 and CDR2 are SQVTM and ANQGSEA. The CDR3 nucleotides are TGCAGCGTAACCTATACGGGACAGGGATTCGAGGAGACCCAGTACTTC. Its protein is CSVTYTGQGFEETQYF.

This clonotype came up many times. The chain joins TRBV5-6 to TRBJ2-7; D is undetermined. Germline CDR1 and CDR2: SGHDT and YYEEEE. With 4 bases removed from V and 6 bases from J, the gap between germline ends came to 11 bases. The CDR3 extends over 12 amino acids. CDR3 in amino acids: CASSPGWGEQYF. In nucleotides, the CDR3 is TGTGCCAGCAGCCCAGGATGGGGCGAGCAGTACTTC.

This clonotype was detected only once. Possible read error: a much larger clone is one base away. V usage is TRBV7-2 and J usage is TRBJ2-3; 11 bases agree with TRBD2. There are 16 residues in the CDR3. Germline V gene data show CDR1 as SGHTA and CDR2 as FQGNSA. The CDR3 DNA reads TGTGCCAGCAGCATAGGGATAGCGGGAGGGCCAGATACGCGGTATTTT. Amino acids: CASSIGIAGGPDTRYF.